The text below deals with one TCR beta chain. Its antigen remains unknown. The data are from a study of CD8+ T cells in alopecia areata. Regarding the study as a whole: Tissue-resident alphabeta T cells belonging to normal skin likewise get sequenced within scalp specimens.

The sample's treatment: oral pan-JAK inhibitor, 5-10 mg twice daily. Sequencing relied on a cDNA template that was reverse transcribed from extracted RNA. Clones were sequenced by immunoSEQ multiplex PCR, and TCRdb holds only the in-frame ones, with some missing. The table records about 180,000 clones, about 53% of them present only once. The J segment lost 4 bases and the V segment lost 6 bases, leaving 14 bases of the junction unmatched. CDR3 size: 15 residues. Germline CDR1 SQVTM, CDR2 ANQGSEA. Source: CD8+ T cells sorted from blood, taken at week 24, from a patient treated with tofacitinib. This TCR was sampled from a human donor with alopecia areata. The chain couples TRBV29-1 to TRBJ1-2; 7 bases are a match to TRBD1. The CDR3 sequence is CSVPGQVVGSYGYTF. The DNA for the CDR3 is TGCAGCGTCCCCGGACAGGTGGTGGGCAGCTATGGCTACACCTTC.